The 18 T cell receptor beta chains given below trace back to one sample, sequenced in a study of CD8 T cells in Susac syndrome. Reverse transcription of roughly 0.45 to 1 ug RNA was carried out with random hexamers. TCRdb recomputed calls from the immunoSEQ multiplex PCR reads with MiXCR, one row per CDR3 protein. The sample shows approximately 230,000 distinct CDR3 sequences, just under 95% of them seen only once. The sample consisted of CD4+ T cells from PBMCs. The receptors derive from a human donor with multiple sclerosis.

The rearrangement links TRBV4-1 to TRBJ2-3, with 10 bases lining up with TRBD2. Germline V CDR1 and CDR2: MGHRA, YSYEKL. CDR3 length equals 16 residues. V gave up 2 bases and J gave up 0 bases; unmatched junction bases: 2. CDR3 loop: CASSQLAGVSTDTQYF. The CDR3 nucleotides are TGCGCCAGCAGCCAACTAGCGGGGGTTAGCACAGATACGCAGTATTTT.

The chain links TRBV9 to TRBJ1-2, with TRBD1 as a possible D gene (6 bases). Germline V gene sequence: CDR1 SGDLS, CDR2 YYNGEE. V was pared by 4 bases and J by 1 base, with 17 bases between. The CDR3 length is 16 residues. As DNA, the CDR3 is TGTGCCAGCAGCCCCCGGGGGGGCGCGTTTAACTATGGCTACACCTTC. It yields the protein CASSPRGGAFNYGYTF. The full variable domain, with the rest looked up from reference TRBV9 and TRBJ1-2, is DSGVTQTPKHLITATGQRVTLRCSPRSGDLSVYWYQQSLDQGLQFLIQYYNGEERAKGNILERFSAQQFPDLHSELNLSSLELGDSALYFCASSPRGGAFNYGYTFGSGTRLTVV.

The gene calls are TRBV30 and TRBJ1-4; D may be TRBD1 (5 bases). V was pared by 0 bases and J by 3 bases, with 17 bases between. The germline V gene has CDR1 GTSNPN and CDR2 SVGIG (reference sequence). This CDR3 contains 17 residues. Here the CDR3 reads CAWSVRGPTGANEKLFF. The DNA of the CDR3 is TGTGCCTGGAGTGTTCGGGGCCCGACCGGCGCTAATGAAAAACTGTTTTTT.

The chain is built from TRBV18 and TRBJ2-5; D possibly matches TRBD1 or TRBD2 (5 bases each). CDR3 length: 15 residues. Germline V gene data show CDR1 as KGHSH and CDR2 as LQKENI. V was pared by 4 bases and J by 4 bases, with 16 bases between. The CDR3 spells CASSLQPRDGETQYF. The DNA of the CDR3 is TGTGCCAGCTCACTCCAGCCCAGGGACGGAGAGACCCAGTACTTC. Variable domain in full (rest from reference TRBV18 and TRBJ2-5): NAGVMQNPRHLVRRRGQEARLRCSPMKGHSHVYWYRQLPEEGLKFMVYLQKENIIDESGMPKERFSAEFPKEGPSILRIQQVVRGDSAAYFCASSLQPRDGETQYFGPGTRLLVL.

The gene calls are TRBV12-3 or TRBV12-4 and TRBJ2-4; D may be TRBD2 (7 bases). Trimming removed 7 bases at V and 6 bases at J, with 22 bases between. The CDR3 sequence is 16 residues long. The CDR3 loop is CASTQGGRGPGNIQYF. The CDR3 nucleotides read TGTGCCAGCACCCAAGGAGGGCGGGGGCCGGGAAACATTCAGTACTTC.

The V call is TRBV2, the J call TRBJ1-2, with D unclear. This CDR3 has 15 residues. V gave up 2 bases and J gave up 4 bases, with 14 bases separating them. Germline CDR1 and CDR2: SNHLY and FYNNEI. CDR3 DNA: TGTGCCAGCAGTGAATCGAGGGCACCAGGCTATGGCTACACCTTC. Translated: CASSESRAPGYGYTF.

The gene calls are TRBV30 and TRBJ2-3, with D possibly TRBD2 on 6 matching bases. Trimming stripped 4 bases from V and 5 bases from J, with 13 bases between. Per the germline V gene, CDR1 is GTSNPN and CDR2 is SVGIG (reference sequence). This CDR3 region has 13 residues. The CDR3 region is CAWTRFGGDTQYF. As DNA, the CDR3 is TGTGCCTGGACTAGGTTCGGGGGAGATACGCAGTATTTT.

The chain has TRBV7-8 and TRBJ1-2, with TRBD1 as a possible D gene (5 bases). Germline-derived CDR1 and CDR2 are SGHVS and FQNEAQ. The length of the CDR3 is 15 residues. V lost 4 bases to trimming and J lost 2 bases, with 14 bases between them. The DNA for the CDR3 is TGTGCCAGCAGCTCCCAGAGGGGCCTAAACTATGGCTACACCTTC. Amino acid sequence: CASSSQRGLNYGYTF.

The chain has TRBV3-1 and TRBJ2-1, with 7 bases lining up with TRBD2. The CDR3 contains 18 residues. Trimming at V came to 0 bases and at J to 0 bases, leaving 8 bases not matched to a gene. The germline gives CDR1 LGHDT, CDR2 YNNKEL (reference sequence). The CDR3 nucleotides read TGTGCCAGCAGCCAAGATAATCTAGCGGTACTCTCCTACAATGAGCAGTTCTTC. The encoded protein is CASSQDNLAVLSYNEQFF.

The chain has TRBV15 and TRBJ2-1, with 7 bases aligning to TRBD2. The trim removed 2 bases at V and 6 bases at J, leaving 4 bases unmatched. The CDR3 covers 14 residues. Germline loops: CDR1 LNHNV, CDR2 YYDKDF (reference sequence). The CDR3 DNA reads TGTGCCACCAGCAGATCCTGGGGGGGCAATGAGCAGTTCTTC. Amino acids: CATSRSWGGNEQFF.

The rearrangement links TRBV7-2 to TRBJ2-1; D not resolved. The germline CDR1 and CDR2 sequences are SGHTA and FQGNSA. This CDR3 comprises 16 residues. V lost 5 bases and J 0 bases, leaving 14 bases between the germline ends. As DNA, the CDR3 is TGTGCCAGCAGCGTCGTTAGGGCGAGCTCCTACAATGAGCAGTTCTTC. Its protein product is CASSVVRASSYNEQFF.

The chain is built from TRBV6-2 or TRBV6-3 and TRBJ2-7; D possibly matches TRBD1 or TRBD2 (5 bases each). The V and J ends lost 4 bases and 3 bases respectively, with 19 bases between them. CDR3 length equals 16 residues. Germline V gene lookup returns CDR1 MNHEY and CDR2 SVGEGT. The CDR3 region is CASSSPGLAGLYEQYF. The CDR3 DNA is TGTGCCAGCAGTTCCCCAGGTCTAGCAGGGCTCTACGAGCAGTACTTC.

The chain has TRBV7-9 and TRBJ1-1; D remains unclear. V was pared by 5 bases and J by 1 base, with 14 bases between. This CDR3 has 15 residues. CDR1 and CDR2 from the germline V gene are SEHNR and FQNEAQ (reference sequence). This chain's CDR3 is CASSPRDLSNTEAFF. CDR3 nucleotide sequence: TGTGCCAGCAGCCCAAGGGATCTATCGAACACTGAAGCTTTCTTT.

This clonotype appeared once. The CDR3 DNA follows: TGTGCCAGCAGCTTATCCGTCCCAGGGTTTTCCTACGAGCAGTACGTC. The encoded protein is CASSLSVPGFSYEQYV. This chain connects TRBV7-8 to TRBJ2-7, with TRBD1 as a possible D gene (5 bases). Germline-derived CDR1 and CDR2 are SGHVS and FQNEAQ. V lost 2 bases to trimming and J lost 1 base, with 15 bases between them. This CDR3 has 16 residues.

The chain links TRBV28 to TRBJ1-2; TRBD1 aligns across 7 bases. With V trimmed by 5 bases and J by 3 bases, 6 bases remained unmatched. Looked up from germline, CDR1 is MDHEN and CDR2 is SYDVKM. The CDR3 spans 14 residues. DNA of the CDR3: TGTGCCAGCAGTCCACCTGACAGGGACTATGGCTACACCTTC. Its translation: CASSPPDRDYGYTF.

The rearrangement joins TRBV19 to TRBJ1-2; 10 bases are shared with TRBD1. This CDR3 region has 16 residues. The V gene's germline CDR1 is LNHDA and CDR2 SQIVND (reference sequence). Unmatched junction bases numbered 10, after V lost 5 bases and J lost 4 bases. CDR3 DNA sequence: TGTGCCAGTAGTCTCCTTCGACAGGGGGCTTTCTATGGCTACACCTTC. Translation: CASSLLRQGAFYGYTF. Based on the CDR3 plus reference TRBV19 and TRBJ1-2, the full variable domain is DGGITQSPKYLFRKEGQNVTLSCEQNLNHDAMYWYRQDPGQGLRLIYYSQIVNDFQKGDIAEGYSVSREKKESFPLTVTSAQKNPTAFYLCASSLLRQGAFYGYTFGSGTRLTVV.

The V and J genes are TRBV11-3 and TRBJ2-3, with 10 bases fitting TRBD2. Germline-derived CDR1 and CDR2 are SGHNT and YENEEA. With V trimmed by 5 bases and J by 6 bases, 8 bases remained unmatched. The CDR3 covers 15 residues. CDR3 nucleotides: TGTGCCAGCAGCCGCCCGGGACTAGCGCCCGATACGCAGTATTTT. Translation: CASSRPGLAPDTQYF. The full variable domain, rest sourced from reference TRBV11-3 and TRBJ2-3, is EAGVVQSPRYKIIEKKQPVAFWCNPISGHNTLYWYLQNLGQGPELLIRYENEEAVDDSQLPKDRFSAERLKGVDSTLKIQPAELGDSAVYLCASSRPGLAPDTQYFGPGTRLTVL.

The J gene is TRBJ1-2, the V gene TRBV28; the D is unclear. The V gene's germline CDR1 is MDHEN and CDR2 SYDVKM. V was cut by 5 bases and J by 3 bases, with 7 bases left in between. The CDR3 is 12 amino acids. CDR3 in amino acids: CASSQVDYGYTF. CDR3 DNA: TGTGCCAGCAGTCAGGTCGACTATGGCTACACCTTC.